The clone carrying this T cell receptor (beta chain) was detected a few times. No antigen is known for it. TCRdb processed the 5' RACE reads anew with MiXCR; each CDR3 protein has one entry. The sample has just under 350,000 distinct CDR3 sequences, roughly 14% seen once. This sample stems from a study of CD8 T cells in ankylosing spondylitis. General study findings and limits: A TCR beta motif of several highly homologous variants seemed to mark ankylosing spondylitis blood. Enrichment of disease-linked clones was reportedly significant in matched ankylosing spondylitis synovial fluid. Prior work had noted some motif variants in reactive arthritis blood and synovial fluid. Relatively rare in peripheral blood, disease-linked clones were also CD8+.

CDR1 and CDR2 from the germline V gene are SEHNR and FQNEAQ (reference sequence). The CDR3 covers 14 residues. The germline V and J ends were trimmed by 4 bases and 1 base, with 11 bases remaining between them. V gene TRBV7-9 combines with J gene TRBJ2-7; unclear D gene. The receptor comes from a male donor with ankylosing spondylitis or in good health (not recorded which). The sequencing input was blood, either unsorted or a sorted T cell fraction (not recorded which). The CDR3 DNA follows: TGTGCCAGCAGCTCGGACGGAAAGTCCTACGAGCAGTACTTC. This gives the protein CASSSDGKSYEQYF. Full variable domain (missing parts from reference TRBV7-9 and TRBJ2-7): DTGVSQNPRHKITKRGQNVTFRCDPISEHNRLYWYRQTLGQGPEFLTYFQNEAQLEKSRLLSDRFSAERPKGSFSTLEIQRTEQGDSAMYLCASSSDGKSYEQYFGPGTRLTVT.